A selection of T cell receptor beta chains follows, all from one sample in a study of T cells in Graves' hyperthyroidism and ophthalmopathy. TCRdb ran MiXCR on the multiplex PCR reads and lists one entry per CDR3 protein. The sample carries around 570,000 distinct CDR3 sequences, roughly 21% recorded once. Sample: blood. The receptors come from a man aged 35 to 55 with Graves' ophthalmopathy. The CDR3 runs from the conserved cysteine through the conserved F or W. Each record gives: V gene, J gene, clone size, D gene, CDR3 protein, CDR3 DNA. The D gene is left open where the match is weak. Size is stated for part of the rows, as once, few or many counts, or as a class when the clone is expanded.

TRBV28	TRBJ2-7	many	.	CASSLRHSYEQYF	TGTGCCAGCAGTTTAAGGCACTCCTACGAGCAGTACTTC
TRBV27	TRBJ2-7	many	.	CASSSPTRKAYEQYF	TGTGCCAGCAGTTCCCCGACTAGAAAAGCCTACGAGCAGTACTTC
TRBV18	TRBJ1-2	.	.	CASSPGREGYTF	TGTGCCAGCTCACCAGGGCGGGAGGGCTACACCTTC
TRBV29-1	TRBJ2-5	few	TRBD1	CSVEEGGTGRETQYF	TGCAGCGTTGAAGAAGGAGGGACAGGGAGGGAGACCCAGTACTTC
TRBV28	TRBJ1-2	few	.	CASSSLPNYGYTF	TGTGCCAGCAGTTCCCTACCTAACTATGGCTACACCTTC
TRBV2	TRBJ2-5	many	.	CASSAWETQYF	TGTGCCAGCAGTGCGTGGGAGACCCAGTACTTC
TRBV11-2	TRBJ2-1	many	.	CASSFHSLGQPMDEQFF	TGTGCCAGCAGCTTTCACTCCCTGGGTCAACCCATGGATGAGCAGTTCTTC
TRBV9	TRBJ1-1	.	.	CASSVAPREAFNAEAFF	TGTGCCAGCAGCGTAGCGCCCCGGGAAGCGTTTAACGCTGAAGCTTTCTTT
TRBV27	TRBJ2-7	.	.	CASSLFPTYEQYF	TGTGCCAGCAGTTTATTTCCGACCTACGAGCAGTACTTC
TRBV18	TRBJ2-6	few	.	CASSPRGGPSGANVLTF	TGTGCCAGCTCACCACGGGGCGGCCCCTCTGGGGCCAACGTCCTGACTTTC
TRBV2	TRBJ2-7	many	TRBD1	CASSARTGGTYEQYF	TGTGCCAGCAGTGCTAGGACAGGGGGGACCTACGAGCAGTACTTC
TRBV6-1	TRBJ1-5	few	.	CASSELVPRTPNQPQHF	TGTGCCAGCAGTGAATTGGTTCCGAGGACCCCCAATCAGCCCCAGCATTTT
TRBV27	TRBJ2-3	many	TRBD1	CASSFWGQGDLDTQYF	TGTGCCAGCAGTTTTTGGGGACAGGGGGATCTAGATACGCAGTATTTT
TRBV6-1	TRBJ2-2	many	.	CASSTNHGTTGELFF	TGTGCCAGCAGTACCAATCACGGGACCACCGGGGAGCTGTTTTTT
TRBV29-1	TRBJ2-2	.	.	CSVEDRGAGTGELFF	TGCAGCGTTGAAGATCGAGGGGCGGGTACCGGGGAGCTGTTTTTT
TRBV6-5	TRBJ2-1	many	.	CASSYVFGLSSYNEQFF	TGTGCCAGCAGTTACGTATTTGGTTTGAGCTCCTACAATGAGCAGTTCTTC
TRBV6-2/TRBV6-3	TRBJ2-1	many	TRBD2	CASGRDYNEQFF	TGTGCCAGCGGGAGGGACTACAATGAGCAGTTCTTC
TRBV7-8	TRBJ1-2	few	TRBD1	CASSPTRVPRGEGYTF	TGTGCCAGCAGCCCGACCCGAGTACCCAGGGGGGAGGGCTACACCTTC
TRBV7-9	TRBJ2-2	many	TRBD1	CASSSTGGGTGELFF	TGTGCCAGCAGCTCAACAGGGGGCGGCACCGGGGAGCTGTTTTTT
TRBV12-3/TRBV12-4	TRBJ1-5	.	.	CASSKVLSNQPQHF	TGTGCCAGCAGTAAGGTTTTAAGCAATCAGCCCCAGCATTTT
TRBV7-8	TRBJ2-5	few	TRBD1	CASSSSPQDRGKYF	TGTGCCAGCAGCTCAAGCCCGCAGGACAGGGGAAAGTACTTC
TRBV18	TRBJ2-5	many	TRBD2	CASSPLAAIQETQYF	TGTGCCAGCTCACCCCTAGCGGCAATCCAAGAGACCCAGTACTTC
TRBV4-2	TRBJ1-2	.	TRBD1	CASSQGGTGLLGYTF	TGTGCCAGCAGCCAAGGAGGGACAGGGTTGTTGGGCTACACCTTC
TRBV9	TRBJ2-3	few	.	CASSVGGSDTQYF	TGTGCCAGCAGCGTAGGGGGCTCAGATACGCAGTATTTT
TRBV10-3	TRBJ2-4	.	TRBD2	CAISGGDLIAKNIQYF	TGTGCCATCAGCGGGGGGGACCTAATAGCCAAAAACATTCAGTACTTC
TRBV29-1	TRBJ2-7	many	.	CSAGPRDEQYF	TGCAGCGCTGGACCTCGCGACGAGCAGTACTTC
TRBV3-1	TRBJ2-1	many	TRBD2	CASSQLAGGPNEQFF	TGTGCCAGCAGCCAACTAGCGGGGGGGCCCAATGAGCAGTTCTTC
TRBV3-1	TRBJ2-1	many	.	CASSHTRGGALGEQFF	TGTGCCAGCAGCCATACACGTGGGGGGGCTCTTGGAGAGCAGTTCTTC
TRBV19	TRBJ2-7	.	TRBD1	CASSTQGAFGPYEQYF	TGTGCCAGTAGTACACAGGGGGCGTTTGGTCCCTACGAGCAGTACTTC
TRBV2	TRBJ2-2	many	TRBD2	CASSELAGGRGITGELFF	TGTGCCAGCAGTGAACTAGCGGGGGGCCGCGGAATCACCGGGGAGCTGTTTTTT
TRBV18	TRBJ2-3	few	.	CASSPPLALRTDTQYF	TGTGCCAGCTCACCCCCGCTGGCCTTAAGGACAGATACGCAGTATTTT
TRBV2	TRBJ2-7	.	.	CASRPGAYEQYF	TGTGCCAGCCGGCCCGGGGCCTACGAGCAGTACTTC
TRBV12-3/TRBV12-4	TRBJ1-2	.	.	CASSLRGYTF	TGTGCCAGCAGTTTGCGCGGCTACACCTTC
TRBV2	TRBJ1-5	many	.	CASAKDNQPQHF	TGTGCCAGCGCTAAAGACAATCAGCCCCAGCATTTT
TRBV28	TRBJ1-1	.	.	CASSYPSPGTNTEAFF	TGTGCCAGCAGTTACCCCTCGCCAGGGACGAACACTGAAGCTTTCTTT
TRBV6-1	TRBJ2-5	few	.	CASSGRTPQETQYF	TGTGCCAGCAGTGGTAGGACACCCCAAGAGACCCAGTACTTC
TRBV29-1	TRBJ2-5	.	TRBD2	CSVGGTRETQYF	TGCAGCGTTGGGGGGACTAGAGAGACCCAGTACTTC
TRBV6-9	TRBJ2-2	few	.	CASSYPSGTNTGELFF	TGTGCCAGCAGTTATCCCTCCGGGACTAACACCGGGGAGCTGTTTTTT
TRBV14	TRBJ1-1	few	TRBD1	CASRNAGTGTEAFF	TGTGCCAGCAGGAACGCCGGGACAGGGACTGAAGCTTTCTTT
TRBV20-1	TRBJ2-5	.	TRBD1	CSAQTGTGGPETQYF	TGCAGTGCCCAAACCGGGACAGGGGGCCCGGAGACCCAGTACTTC
TRBV19	TRBJ2-1	.	.	CASSNWGRRNEQFF	TGTGCCAGTAGTAACTGGGGGAGGCGCAATGAGCAGTTCTTC
TRBV5-5	TRBJ1-2	few	.	CASSLRAGANYGYTF	TGTGCCAGCAGCTTACGGGCGGGGGCTAACTATGGCTACACCTTC
TRBV18	TRBJ2-7	few	.	CASSPPSVGPWTYEQYF	TGTGCCAGCTCACCACCGTCAGTTGGGCCTTGGACCTACGAGCAGTACTTC
TRBV27	TRBJ2-7	many	.	CASSLKPGVYEQYF	TGTGCCAGCAGTTTAAAGCCAGGAGTCTACGAGCAGTACTTC
TRBV7-3	TRBJ2-3	few	.	CASSYRGVTDTQYF	TGTGCCAGCAGCTATAGGGGGGTCACAGATACGCAGTATTTT
TRBV4-3	TRBJ2-7	.	.	CASSQGGRQASFYEQYF	TGCGCCAGCAGCCAAGGAGGTAGACAGGCCAGCTTCTACGAGCAGTACTTC
TRBV12-3/TRBV12-4	TRBJ1-3	few	.	CASSLAGLYLGNTIYF	TGTGCCAGCAGTTTAGCCGGACTTTATTTAGGAAACACCATATATTTT
TRBV7-9	TRBJ2-1	many	.	CASSKDSSYNEQFF	TGTGCCAGCAGCAAAGACAGCTCCTACAATGAGCAGTTCTTC
TRBV28	TRBJ1-2	few	.	CASSKIFVGRGGYTF	TGTGCCAGCAGTAAGATCTTTGTCGGGCGCGGAGGCTACACCTTC
TRBV6-1	TRBJ2-7	few	.	CASTFLTESYEQYF	TGTGCCAGCACCTTCTTGACAGAAAGCTACGAGCAGTACTTC
TRBV6-1	TRBJ1-2	few	.	CASKGTAYGYTF	TGTGCCAGCAAGGGGACCGCCTATGGCTACACCTTC
TRBV7-9	TRBJ2-7	few	.	CASSFQQGSYEQYF	TGTGCCAGCAGCTTCCAACAGGGCTCCTACGAGCAGTACTTC
TRBV19	TRBJ2-3	.	TRBD1	CASSIGRGGKDTQYF	TGTGCCAGTAGTATCGGAAGAGGGGGCAAAGATACGCAGTATTTT
TRBV4-3	TRBJ2-5	.	.	CASSPQGDYKETQYF	TGCGCCAGCAGCCCCCAGGGAGACTATAAAGAGACCCAGTACTTC